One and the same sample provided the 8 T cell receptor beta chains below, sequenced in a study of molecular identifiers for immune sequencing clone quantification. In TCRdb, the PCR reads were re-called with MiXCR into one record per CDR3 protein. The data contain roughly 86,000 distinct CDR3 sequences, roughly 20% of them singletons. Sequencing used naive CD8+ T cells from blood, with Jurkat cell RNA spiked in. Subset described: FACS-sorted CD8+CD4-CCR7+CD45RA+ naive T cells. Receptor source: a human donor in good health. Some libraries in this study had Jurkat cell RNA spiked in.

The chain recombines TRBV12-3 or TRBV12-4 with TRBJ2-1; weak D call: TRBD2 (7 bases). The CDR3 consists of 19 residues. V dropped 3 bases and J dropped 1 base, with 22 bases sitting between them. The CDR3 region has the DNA TGTGCCAGCAGTTTGGGGGCAGCTCCTAGCGGCCAATCCTACAATGAGCAGTTCTTC. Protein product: CASSLGAAPSGQSYNEQFF.

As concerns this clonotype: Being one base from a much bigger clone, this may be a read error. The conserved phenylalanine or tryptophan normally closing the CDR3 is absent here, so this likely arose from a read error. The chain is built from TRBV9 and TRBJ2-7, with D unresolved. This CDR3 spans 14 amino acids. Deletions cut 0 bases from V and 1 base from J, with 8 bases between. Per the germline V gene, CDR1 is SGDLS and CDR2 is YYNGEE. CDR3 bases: TGTGCCAGCAGCGTAGGGTCTAGTTCCTACGAGCAGTACTCC. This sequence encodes CASSVGSSSYEQYS.

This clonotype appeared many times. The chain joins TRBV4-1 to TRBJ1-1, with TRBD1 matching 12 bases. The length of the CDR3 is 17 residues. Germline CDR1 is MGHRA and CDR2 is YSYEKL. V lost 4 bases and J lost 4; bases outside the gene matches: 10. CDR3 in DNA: TGCGCCAGCAGCCGGGGACAGGGGGCGCCCGGAGGCACTGAAGCTTTCTTT. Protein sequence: CASSRGQGAPGGTEAFF.

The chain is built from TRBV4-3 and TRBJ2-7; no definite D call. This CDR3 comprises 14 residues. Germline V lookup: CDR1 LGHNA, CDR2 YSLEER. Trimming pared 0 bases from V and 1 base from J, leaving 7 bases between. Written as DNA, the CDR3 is TGCGCCAGCAGCCAAGATTTGACTTCCTACGAGCAGTACTTC. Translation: CASSQDLTSYEQYF.

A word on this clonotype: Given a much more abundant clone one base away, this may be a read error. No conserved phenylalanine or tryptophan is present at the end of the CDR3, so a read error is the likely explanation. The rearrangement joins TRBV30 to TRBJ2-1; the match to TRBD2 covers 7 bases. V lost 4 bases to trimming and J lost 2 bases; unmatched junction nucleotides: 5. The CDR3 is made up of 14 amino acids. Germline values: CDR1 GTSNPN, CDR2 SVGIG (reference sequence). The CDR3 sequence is CAWTASGTYNEQFL. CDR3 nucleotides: TGTGCCTGGACGGCTAGCGGAACCTACAATGAGCAGTTCCTC.

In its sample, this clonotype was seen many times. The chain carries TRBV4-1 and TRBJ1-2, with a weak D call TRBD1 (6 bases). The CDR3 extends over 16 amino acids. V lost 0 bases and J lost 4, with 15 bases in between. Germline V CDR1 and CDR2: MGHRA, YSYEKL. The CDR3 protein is CASSQEGGGEVYGYTF. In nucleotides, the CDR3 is TGCGCCAGCAGCCAAGAAGGGGGAGGGGAGGTCTATGGCTACACCTTC.

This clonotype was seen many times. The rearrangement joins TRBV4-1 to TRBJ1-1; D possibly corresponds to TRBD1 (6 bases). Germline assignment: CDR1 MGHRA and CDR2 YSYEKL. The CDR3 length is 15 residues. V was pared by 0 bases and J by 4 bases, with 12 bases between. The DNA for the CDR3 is TGCGCCAGCAGCCAAGAGACAGGCCTGGCCACTGAAGCTTTCTTT. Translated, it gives CASSQETGLATEAFF.

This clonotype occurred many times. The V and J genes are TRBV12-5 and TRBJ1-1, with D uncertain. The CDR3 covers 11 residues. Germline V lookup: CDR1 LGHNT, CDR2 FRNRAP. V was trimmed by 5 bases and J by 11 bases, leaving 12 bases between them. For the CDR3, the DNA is TGTGCTAGTGGTCCAGCGGCAGAGGCTTTCTTT. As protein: CASGPAAEAFF. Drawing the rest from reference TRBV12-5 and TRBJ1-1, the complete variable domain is DARVTQTPRHKVTEMGQEVTMRCQPILGHNTVFWYRQTMMQGLELLAYFRNRAPLDDSGMPKDRFSAEMPDATLATLKIQPSEPRDSAVYFCASGPAAEAFFGQGTRLTVV.